The 20 T cell receptor beta chains given below trace back to one sample, sequenced in a study of T cell responses to AZD1222 COVID-19 vaccine. Here immunoSEQ multiplex PCR was the method, and the copy in TCRdb shows in-frame clones only, minus some. Among roughly 200,000 clones, roughly nine tenths were seen once, and the ten largest hold 1.5% to 2%. This sample comprised peripheral blood, obtained 28 days after the second AZD1222 dose. Receptors were obtained from an adult who received the AZD1222 COVID-19 vaccine.

This clone appeared a few times. The V call is TRBV5-1, the J call TRBJ1-1; TRBD1 matches at 7 bases. Germline trimming cut 1 base from V and 4 bases from J; bases unmatched to any gene: 4. There are 14 residues in the CDR3. CDR1 is SGHRS and CDR2 is YFSETQ in the germline V gene. DNA of the CDR3: TGCGCCAGCAGCTTGCCCGGGACAGCCACTGAAGCTTTCTTT. Translating gives CASSLPGTATEAFF.

J is TRBJ1-5 and V is TRBV6-1, with D maybe TRBD1 (6 bases). This CDR3 comprises 16 residues. Trimming took off 0 bases at V and 4 bases at J, with 13 bases between the two ends. Germline V lookup: CDR1 MNHNS, CDR2 SASEGT. CDR3 protein: CASSEARVDRNQPQHF. The DNA of the CDR3 is TGTGCCAGCAGTGAAGCGAGGGTAGACAGGAATCAGCCCCAGCATTTT.

The chain uses TRBV5-1 and TRBJ2-3; D is undetermined. The CDR3 is 13 amino acids. Trimming removed 4 bases at V and 6 bases at J, with 12 bases between. Germline V gene sequence: CDR1 SGHRS, CDR2 YFSETQ. CDR3 sequence reads: CASSGGPLDTQYF. The CDR3 coding sequence is TGCGCCAGCAGCGGCGGACCCCTGGATACGCAGTATTTT.

V and J are TRBV9 and TRBJ2-5; D is possibly TRBD2 (5 bases). Germline lookup yields CDR1 SGDLS and CDR2 YYNGEE. The CDR3 contains 13 residues. Trimming cost V 6 bases and J 1 base, with 10 bases left between them. DNA for the CDR3: TGTGCCAGCAACAAGGAGGCCCAAGAGACCCAGTACTTC. Encoded protein: CASNKEAQETQYF. The complete variable domain, with remaining parts taken from reference TRBV9 and TRBJ2-5, reads DSGVTQTPKHLITATGQRVTLRCSPRSGDLSVYWYQQSLDQGLQFLIQYYNGEERAKGNILERFSAQQFPDLHSELNLSSLELGDSALYFCASNKEAQETQYFGPGTRLLVL.

The chain recombines TRBV7-8 with TRBJ1-2; D may be TRBD1 (5 bases). Germline lookup yields CDR1 SGHVS and CDR2 FQNEAQ. V was clipped by 5 bases and J by 5 bases, with 12 bases between them. The CDR3 length is 13 residues. The CDR3 protein is CASSPGTAYGYTF. CDR3 in DNA: TGTGCCAGCAGCCCGGGGACGGCGTATGGCTACACCTTC.

The chain joins TRBV30 to TRBJ1-5; perhaps TRBD1 as D (5 bases). This CDR3 contains 15 residues. V lost 2 bases to trimming and J lost 1 base, with 12 bases between them. Germline CDR1 reads GTSNPN; CDR2 reads SVGIG (reference sequence). CDR3 residues: CAWSKGAISNQPQHF. CDR3 nucleotides: TGTGCCTGGAGTAAAGGGGCCATAAGCAATCAGCCCCAGCATTTT.

This clone was seen once. This chain uses TRBV18 with TRBJ2-2; possibly TRBD2 for D (6 bases). This CDR3 spans 16 amino acids. Germline CDR1 KGHSH, CDR2 LQKENI. V dropped 0 bases and J dropped 5 bases, with 13 bases sitting between them. The CDR3 is CASSPPGLGRTGELFF. The CDR3 DNA reads as TGTGCCAGCTCACCACCGGGTCTGGGGAGGACCGGGGAGCTGTTTTTT.

This chain connects TRBV19 to TRBJ1-5; 10 nucleotides agree with TRBD1. J was trimmed by 7 bases and V by 6 bases; bases with no gene match: 6. The CDR3 length is 14 residues. The germline CDR1 and CDR2 sequences are LNHDA and SQIVND (reference sequence). Written as DNA, the CDR3 is TGTGCCAGTAGACTCCGGACAGGGGGGCAGCCCCAGCATTTT. This translates into CASRLRTGGQPQHF.

The CDR3 spells CSAGARGDDTF. CDR3 DNA: TGCAGTGCCGGTGCGCGAGGTGACGACACCTTC. The V gene is TRBV20-1, the J gene TRBJ1-2; D is unclear. The CDR3 runs 11 residues. The germline V and J ends were trimmed by 6 bases and 12 bases, with 17 bases remaining between them. Germline assignment: CDR1 DFQATT and CDR2 SNEGSKA (reference sequence).

The V gene is TRBV21-1, the J gene TRBJ1-1. TRBV21-1 is tagged as a pseudogene. The length of the CDR3 is 13 residues. The CDR3 coding sequence is TGTGCCAGCAGCAAGGGGAGTAACACTGAAGCTTTCTTT. It yields the protein CASSKGSNTEAFF.

The CDR3 DNA is TGTGCCAGCTCACCGGGACAGGCGGACCTCTCCGGCTACACCTTC. Its protein product is CASSPGQADLSGYTF. The chain has TRBV18 and TRBJ1-2; 8 bases are shared with TRBD1. The CDR3 is 15 amino acids. Trimming at V came to 3 bases and at J to 8 bases, leaving 11 bases not matched to a gene. CDR1 is KGHSH, CDR2 LQKENI, per germline.

This sequence joins TRBV2 and TRBJ2-7; D perhaps matches TRBD1 (8 bases). The germline V and J ends were trimmed by 9 bases and 6 bases, with 21 bases remaining between them. The germline V gene has CDR1 SNHLY and CDR2 FYNNEI. There are 14 residues in the CDR3. The CDR3 protein is CASTGQGGVAEQYF. The CDR3 DNA sequence: TGTGCCAGTACCGGACAGGGAGGGGTGGCCGAGCAGTACTTC. The whole variable domain, remainder taken from reference TRBV2 and TRBJ2-7, is EPEVTQTPSHQVTQMGQEVILRCVPISNHLYFYWYRQILGQKVEFLVSFYNNEISEKSEIFDDQFSVERPDGSNFTLKIRSTKLEDSAMYFCASTGQGGVAEQYFGPGTRLTVT.

This clone was recorded only once. V is TRBV7-2 and J is TRBJ2-1, with TRBD1 identical over 9 bases. CDR3 length: 17 amino acids. V dropped 4 bases and J dropped 2; count of bases not matched to a gene: 9. The germline V gene encodes CDR1 SGHTA and CDR2 FQGNSA. CDR3 in amino acids: CASSSQGAGLTYNEQFF. The CDR3 DNA reads as TGTGCCAGCAGCTCACAGGGGGCCGGACTCACCTACAATGAGCAGTTCTTC.

This clone was detected once. This chain connects TRBV6-2 or TRBV6-3 to TRBJ1-4; 7 bases are a match to TRBD1. The CDR3 contains 19 residues. Germline assignment: CDR1 MNHEY and CDR2 SVGEGT. Unmatched junction bases numbered 24, after V lost 4 bases and J lost 10 bases. In nucleotides, the CDR3 is TGTGCCAGCAGTTCCCCCACTCCCCCAACCCGGGACAGCCGAGGAAAACTGTTTTTT. Its protein product is CASSSPTPPTRDSRGKLFF.

This clone has more than one count but fewer than ten. The chain joins TRBV5-6 to TRBJ1-6, with D maybe TRBD1 (5 bases). The germline V gene has CDR1 SGHDT and CDR2 YYEEEE. Deletions cut 5 bases from V and 8 bases from J, with 14 bases between. The CDR3 is made up of 14 amino acids. CDR3 sequence: CASSFPGPYSPLHF. Here the CDR3 DNA reads TGTGCCAGCAGTTTCCCGGGGCCGTATTCACCCCTCCACTTT.

The genes are TRBV24-1 and TRBJ2-2; no clear D. Trimming removed 5 bases at V and 6 bases at J, with 18 bases between. Germline V gene data show CDR1 as KGHDR and CDR2 as SFDVKD. CDR3 length equals 16 residues. The CDR3 bases are TGTGCCACCAGTGCCCGGACCCCGAATAATGCCGGGGAGCTGTTTTTT. It codes for CATSARTPNNAGELFF.

V usage is TRBV7-2 and J usage is TRBJ1-2; TRBD1 aligns across 7 bases. V trimming: 3 bases; J trimming: 0 bases; junction bases outside the gene matches: 10. Germline CDR1 SGHTA, CDR2 FQGNSA. The CDR3 spans 17 residues. This chain's CDR3 is CASSFLSRDRANYGYTF. In nucleotides, the CDR3 is TGTGCCAGCAGCTTCTTAAGCCGGGACAGAGCTAACTATGGCTACACCTTC.

This clone was recorded many times. The rearrangement uses TRBV27 and TRBJ1-1; D is ambiguous. CDR1 and CDR2 from the germline V gene are MNHEY and SMNVEV (reference sequence). The CDR3 sequence is 16 residues long. V was cut by 6 bases and J by 4 bases, with 21 bases left in between. The CDR3 protein is CASSSALTRDVTEAFF. CDR3 nucleotides: TGTGCCAGCAGCAGCGCGTTAACTAGGGATGTCACTGAAGCTTTCTTT.

This clone was seen just once. J is TRBJ2-4 and V is TRBV19; D is unresolved. The CDR3 sequence is 15 residues long. V shed 3 bases and J shed 0 bases, with 9 bases lying between them. The germline V gene has CDR1 LNHDA and CDR2 SQIVND (reference sequence). This CDR3 is CASSIRLTAKNIQYF. CDR3 in DNA: TGTGCCAGTAGTATTAGACTTACAGCCAAAAACATTCAGTACTTC.

This chain joins TRBV6-5 and TRBJ1-2; D gene ambiguous. CDR3 length: 12 residues. Germline V CDR1 and CDR2: MNHEY, SVGAGI. V was cut by 6 bases and J by 4 bases, with 9 bases left in between. CDR3 nucleotide sequence: TGTGCCAGCAGGGGCGTTTTCTATGGCTACACCTTC. It is translated as CASRGVFYGYTF.